This TCR beta chain was found in a study of OX40 agonist ivuxolimab in advanced cancers. Study information: Two patients with cutaneous melanoma and one with hepatocellular carcinoma, three in total, showed partial responses.

Individuals having autoimmune disease history or systemic immunosuppression were not enrolled. Overall study results and limits: Mean expanded clone counts were higher in CD8+ than CD4+ T cells.

Repertoires were generated with immunoSEQ multiplex PCR, while TCRdb's copy carries only in-frame clones and drops some. Of 58,000 or so clones in the sample, approximately 87% are singletons; the top ten hold roughly 2.8%. With regard to this clone: Its antigen is as yet unknown.

V lost 1 base, J lost 1 base, and 12 bases lay in between. The germline gives CDR1 SGHVS, CDR2 FNYEAQ. CDR3 length: 16 amino acids. This chain links TRBV7-6 with TRBJ2-3; D is tentatively TRBD1 or TRBD2 (6 bases each). Here the sequenced sample was CD4+ or CD8+ T cells sorted from blood, taken in a trial of the OX40 agonist ivuxolimab. This receptor was identified in an adult with an advanced solid tumor such as melanoma, head and neck, liver or kidney cancer. The CDR3 DNA is TGTGCCAGCAGCTTAGGAGTGGGGGGCGGCACAGATACGCAGTATTTT. It specifies CASSLGVGGGTDTQYF. The variable domain in full, completed from reference TRBV7-6 and TRBJ2-3, reads GAGVSQSPRYKVTKRGQDVALRCDPISGHVSLYWYRQALGQGPEFLTYFNYEAQQDKSGLPNDRFSAERPEGSISTLTIQRTEQRDSAMYRCASSLGVGGGTDTQYFGPGTRLTVL.